Following are 10 T cell receptor beta chains from one sample sequenced in a study of beta chain features in type 1 diabetes. The whole isolated RNA underwent reverse transcription, so sequencing captured expressed TCRB transcripts. The protocol was immunoSEQ multiplex PCR, while the TCRdb copy is restricted to in-frame clones and leaves out a portion. The table shows 20,000 to 30,000 clones, with 49% occurring only once. Their specific antigens are unknown. Study-level findings and limits: Shorter TCRB CDR3s, moderately but significantly so, were found in Type 1 diabetes patients in all four CD4+ subsets.

The sample consisted of stem cell memory CD4+ T cells from blood. The receptors here all came from a man between 25 and 39 years old with type 1 diabetes.

The chain recombines TRBV11-3 with TRBJ2-3; D may be TRBD1 (6 bases). The CDR3 runs 15 residues. Trimming took off 1 base at V and 2 bases at J, with 10 bases between the two ends. The germline CDR1 and CDR2 sequences are SGHNT and YENEEA. CDR3 in amino acids: CASSLVGTHTDTQYF. In DNA, the CDR3 is TGTGCCAGCAGCTTAGTAGGGACACACACAGATACGCAGTATTTT.

The chain joins TRBV6-6 to TRBJ1-3, with a possible D match to TRBD1 (5 bases). The length of the CDR3 is 16 residues. CDR1 and CDR2 (germline): MNHNY, SVGAGI (reference sequence). Trimming left V 6 bases short and J 0 bases short, with 15 bases between. The CDR3 bases are TGTGCCAGCAGCCAGGGAGGGACCCTCTCTGGAAACACCATATATTTT. This translates into CASSQGGTLSGNTIYF.

This clone has only a few counts. The genes are TRBV2 and TRBJ2-3, with a weak D call TRBD2 (5 bases). CDR1 and CDR2 (germline): SNHLY, FYNNEI. V lost 4 bases and J lost 6, with 17 bases in between. The CDR3 spans 15 residues. As DNA, the CDR3 is TGTGCCAGCAGTGGAGGGTCCTTTGAGATGGATACGCAGTATTTT. As protein: CASSGGSFEMDTQYF.

The V and J genes are TRBV5-1 and TRBJ2-3, with 9 bases lining up with TRBD2. V lost 5 bases, J lost 5 bases, and 3 bases stayed unmatched. Germline-derived CDR1 and CDR2 are SGHRS and YFSETQ. The CDR3 contains 13 residues. In DNA form, the CDR3 reads TGCGCCAGCAGTTATAGCGGGGGAGATACGCAGTATTTT. Translation gives CASSYSGGDTQYF.

The chain has TRBV7-9 and TRBJ2-2; D is perhaps TRBD2 (5 bases). CDR1 and CDR2 from the germline V gene are SEHNR and FQNEAQ (reference sequence). This CDR3 region has 16 residues. Between the trimmed V and J ends, which lost 3 bases and 8 bases, there was a span of 19 bases. CDR3 protein: CASSFLSGLTGGELFF. The CDR3 coding sequence is TGTGCCAGCAGCTTCTTATCCGGACTGACCGGGGGGGAGCTGTTTTTT.

The gene calls are TRBV30 and TRBJ1-1; D ambiguous. V was shortened by 3 bases and J by 1 base, with 15 bases between the two germline ends. The length of the CDR3 is 15 residues. The germline V gene encodes CDR1 GTSNPN and CDR2 SVGIG (reference sequence). The CDR3 sequence: CAWREAKGWNTEAFF. As DNA, the CDR3 is TGTGCCTGGAGGGAGGCAAAAGGGTGGAACACTGAAGCTTTCTTT. Looking up the rest from reference TRBV30 and TRBJ1-1 gives the full variable domain: SQTIHQWPATLVQPVGSPLSLECTVEGTSNPNLYWYRQAAGRGLQLLFYSVGIGQISSEVPQNLSASRPQDRQFILSSKKLLLSDSGFYLCAWREAKGWNTEAFFGQGTRLTVV.

The chain carries TRBV7-2 and TRBJ2-5; D not certain. V was shortened by 1 base and J by 5 bases, with 5 bases between the two germline ends. The CDR3 consists of 12 residues. Germline V gene data show CDR1 as SGHTA and CDR2 as FQGNSA. The CDR3 spells CASSLGLETQYF. DNA of the CDR3: TGTGCCAGCAGCTTAGGACTGGAGACCCAGTACTTC. Full variable domain (missing parts from reference TRBV7-2 and TRBJ2-5): GAGVSQSPSNKVTEKGKDVELRCDPISGHTALYWYRQSLGQGLEFLIYFQGNSAPDKSGLPSDRFSAERTGGSVSTLTIQRTQQEDSAVYLCASSLGLETQYFGPGTRLLVL.

The chain combines TRBV20-1 with TRBJ2-7; a possible D gene is TRBD2 (6 bases). CDR1 DFQATT and CDR2 SNEGSKA come from the germline V gene (reference sequence). CDR3 length equals 11 residues. The V and J ends lost 4 bases and 6 bases respectively, with 10 bases between them. The CDR3 DNA is TGCAGTGCTATAAGAGCGGGCGAGCAGTACTTC. Amino acid sequence: CSAIRAGEQYF.

This clone has a handful of counts. This chain connects TRBV6-5 to TRBJ2-3; TRBD1 is a possible D gene (5 bases). V was pared by 2 bases and J by 2 bases, with 11 bases between. Germline V CDR1 and CDR2: MNHEY, SVGAGI. The CDR3 loop spans 15 amino acids. CDR3 sequence reads: CASSYTWGSTDTQYF. DNA of the CDR3: TGTGCCAGCAGTTACACCTGGGGCTCCACAGATACGCAGTATTTT.

This clone has more than one count but fewer than ten. The DNA for the CDR3 is TGTGCCAGCTCACCCGCGGGACTAGCGGCAAGCTCCTACGAGCAGTACTTC. Protein product: CASSPAGLAASSYEQYF. The chain uses TRBV18 and TRBJ2-7; 11 nucleotides agree with TRBD2. This CDR3 contains 17 residues. J gave up 0 bases and V 3 bases, and 7 bases lay outside the gene matches. Germline values: CDR1 KGHSH, CDR2 LQKENI.